The source of this T cell receptor (beta chain) is a study of blood T cell repertoires in COVID-19. Study-wide background: Both acute and convalescent COVID-19 samples were obtained from the United States, Italy and Spain. T cells, B-cell-depleted T cells, or PBMCs supplied cDNA or gDNA.

After removal of 0 bases from V and 1 base from J, the junction contained 3 bases not matched to a gene. The V gene's germline CDR1 is LGHDT and CDR2 YNNKEL (reference sequence). The CDR3 spans 16 residues. Sequencing was performed with immunoSEQ multiplex PCR; in TCRdb, only in-frame clones are kept and a portion is missing. Among fewer than 250,000 clones listed, about nine tenths were seen once. The rearrangement joins TRBV3-1 (or the pseudogene TRBV3-2) to TRBJ2-3; 8 nucleotides align to TRBD2. This TCR derives from a man aged 60 to 69 who had recovered from COVID-19. Sequenced: peripheral blood. CDR3 residues: CASSQESGGGTDTQYF. The CDR3 bases are TGTGCCAGCAGCCAAGAGTCGGGGGGGGGCACAGATACGCAGTATTTT.